These T cell receptor beta chains were read from a single sample in a study of blood T cell repertoires in COVID-19. Profiling relied on immunoSEQ multiplex PCR, and the TCRdb table lists in-frame clones only, not all of them. The data show under 250,000 clones, 92% seen once. The sample comprised peripheral blood. These receptors were collected from a man aged 55-75 years with COVID-19, enrolled during active disease. Both conserved end residues are part of each CDR3. A D gene is named only where the DNA matches it firmly. Where a row states a size, it is once, few, many or the class of an expanded clone; other rows omit it.

v_call: TRBV10-3
d_call: .
j_call: TRBJ1-5
clone_size: .
cdr3_nt: TGTGCCATCAGTGAGGGGGCAGCCAGCGCCAATCAGCCCCAGCATTTT
cdr3_aa: CAISEGAASANQPQHF

v_call: TRBV15
d_call: TRBD2
j_call: TRBJ2-3
clone_size: .
cdr3_nt: TGTGCCACCAGCAGTGGTAGCGGGGGGGCCCGGGAAGATACGCAGTATTTT
cdr3_aa: CATSSGSGGAREDTQYF

v_call: TRBV19
d_call: TRBD1
j_call: TRBJ1-1
clone_size: .
cdr3_nt: TGTGCCAGTAGTATTGGGGGCCAGGGACAGGGAAAAGCTTTCTTT
cdr3_aa: CASSIGGQGQGKAFF

v_call: TRBV5-6
d_call: TRBD1
j_call: TRBJ2-2
clone_size: .
cdr3_nt: TGTGCCAGCAGCTTGGTAGCCCCCGGGACAGGGAGTCCCGGGGAGCTGTTTTTT
cdr3_aa: CASSLVAPGTGSPGELFF

v_call: TRBV5-1
d_call: TRBD1
j_call: TRBJ1-1
clone_size: .
cdr3_nt: TGCGCCAGCAGCCCCGGACAGGGAGCCACTGAAGCTTTCTTT
cdr3_aa: CASSPGQGATEAFF

v_call: TRBV27
d_call: TRBD1
j_call: TRBJ2-1
clone_size: .
cdr3_nt: TGTGCCAGCAGTTACAGGGGTAATGAGCAGTTCTTC
cdr3_aa: CASSYRGNEQFF

v_call: TRBV5-1
d_call: TRBD1
j_call: TRBJ1-2
clone_size: .
cdr3_nt: TGCGCCAGCAGCGACAGGGGATTGAACTATGGCTACACCTTC
cdr3_aa: CASSDRGLNYGYTF

v_call: TRBV5-1
d_call: .
j_call: TRBJ2-1
clone_size: .
cdr3_nt: TGCGCCAGCAGAAAAGGAGGCGGGGCGAGCTCCTACAATGAGCAGTTCTTC
cdr3_aa: CASRKGGGASSYNEQFF

v_call: TRBV3-1/TRBV3-2
d_call: .
j_call: TRBJ2-7
clone_size: .
cdr3_nt: TGTGCCAGCAGCCCTGGGCCTCCCTACGAGCAGTACTTC
cdr3_aa: CASSPGPPYEQYF

v_call: TRBV12-3/TRBV12-4
d_call: TRBD1
j_call: TRBJ2-1
clone_size: once
cdr3_nt: TGTGCCAGCAGTTTGACAGGGGGCAATGAGCAGTTCTTC
cdr3_aa: CASSLTGGNEQFF

v_call: TRBV7-9
d_call: .
j_call: TRBJ1-2
clone_size: .
cdr3_nt: TGTGCCAGCAGCTTAGATCGGGAATATGGCTACACCTTC
cdr3_aa: CASSLDREYGYTF

v_call: TRBV2
d_call: .
j_call: TRBJ1-5
clone_size: .
cdr3_nt: TGTGCCAGCAGTGGGGACTTCAATCAGCCCCAGCATTTT
cdr3_aa: CASSGDFNQPQHF

v_call: TRBV6-5
d_call: .
j_call: TRBJ2-1
clone_size: .
cdr3_nt: TGTGCCAGCAGTTACGCGACAGTCTCCTACAATGAGCAGTTCTTC
cdr3_aa: CASSYATVSYNEQFF

v_call: TRBV19
d_call: .
j_call: TRBJ2-3
clone_size: .
cdr3_nt: TGTGCCACTCAGGGGTGGGGTCTCACCGAAACAGATACGCAGTATTTT
cdr3_aa: CATQGWGLTETDTQYF

v_call: TRBV28
d_call: .
j_call: TRBJ2-7
clone_size: few
cdr3_nt: TGTGCCAGCAGTTTACTTGCGGACGAGCAGTACTTC
cdr3_aa: CASSLLADEQYF

v_call: TRBV5-6
d_call: TRBD2
j_call: TRBJ2-3
clone_size: .
cdr3_nt: TGTGCCAGCAGCTATGCGATACTAGCGGGAGGTGATACGCAGTATTTT
cdr3_aa: CASSYAILAGGDTQYF

v_call: TRBV27
d_call: TRBD1
j_call: TRBJ2-2
clone_size: .
cdr3_nt: TGTGCCAGCAGTTTATCAAGGAACAGGGGCACCGGGGAGCTGTTTTTT
cdr3_aa: CASSLSRNRGTGELFF

v_call: TRBV18
d_call: TRBD2
j_call: TRBJ2-2
clone_size: few
cdr3_nt: TGTGCCAGCTCACCACGGCCGATAGCGGGAGGGCCGGACACCGGGGAGCTGTTTTTT
cdr3_aa: CASSPRPIAGGPDTGELFF

v_call: TRBV27
d_call: .
j_call: TRBJ2-1
clone_size: .
cdr3_nt: TGTGCCAGCAGTCCTCTATCGACTAGATACAATGAGCAGTTCTTC
cdr3_aa: CASSPLSTRYNEQFF

v_call: TRBV10-3
d_call: .
j_call: TRBJ2-7
clone_size: .
cdr3_nt: TGTGCCATCAGTGCCACAGGGGGGGCTTACGAGCAGTACTTC
cdr3_aa: CAISATGGAYEQYF

v_call: TRBV7-7
d_call: TRBD1
j_call: TRBJ2-2
clone_size: .
cdr3_nt: TGTGCTAGCAGCTCAGTGGGACAGCCCGCCGGGGAGCTGTTTTTT
cdr3_aa: CASSSVGQPAGELFF

v_call: TRBV9
d_call: .
j_call: TRBJ2-2
clone_size: .
cdr3_nt: TGTGCCAGCAGCGTCCGGACAGAAACGAACACCGGGGAGCTGTTTTTT
cdr3_aa: CASSVRTETNTGELFF

v_call: TRBV2
d_call: .
j_call: TRBJ2-1
clone_size: .
cdr3_nt: TGTGCCAGCAGTGAAGATAGAGGACTGGGTTACAATGAGCAGTTCTTC
cdr3_aa: CASSEDRGLGYNEQFF

v_call: TRBV7-3
d_call: .
j_call: TRBJ1-1
clone_size: .
cdr3_nt: TGTGCCAGCAGCTTAAACAGCCTGAACACTGAAGCTTTCTTT
cdr3_aa: CASSLNSLNTEAFF

v_call: TRBV7-3
d_call: .
j_call: TRBJ1-2
clone_size: .
cdr3_nt: TGTGCCAGCAGCTCCGGGCCGGGCGGGAGAGGCTACACCTTC
cdr3_aa: CASSSGPGGRGYTF

v_call: TRBV21-1
d_call: .
j_call: TRBJ2-7
clone_size: .
cdr3_nt: TGTGCCAGCAGCAAACGCAACAAAAGAACCGGGACAGGGCAGAACGAGCAGTACTTC
cdr3_aa: CASSKRNKRTGTGQNEQYF

v_call: TRBV18
d_call: TRBD1
j_call: TRBJ1-1
clone_size: .
cdr3_nt: TGTGCCAGCTCACAAGGGACAGCAAACACTGAAGCTTTCTTT
cdr3_aa: CASSQGTANTEAFF

v_call: TRBV19
d_call: TRBD1
j_call: TRBJ2-6
clone_size: .
cdr3_nt: TGTGCCAGTAGTATCGCACCGGGACAGGGACCAGGGGCCAACGTCCTGACTTTC
cdr3_aa: CASSIAPGQGPGANVLTF

v_call: TRBV19
d_call: TRBD1
j_call: TRBJ1-2
clone_size: once
cdr3_nt: TGTGCCAGTAGTATACAGGGACAGGGAAACTATGGCTACACCTTC
cdr3_aa: CASSIQGQGNYGYTF

v_call: TRBV19
d_call: TRBD1
j_call: TRBJ1-1
clone_size: .
cdr3_nt: TGTGCCACGAGGGACGGGACAGGGAGATACATGAACACTGAAGCTTTCTTT
cdr3_aa: CATRDGTGRYMNTEAFF

v_call: TRBV19
d_call: .
j_call: TRBJ2-2
clone_size: .
cdr3_nt: TGTGCCAGTAGTATACAGGGGAACACCGGGGAGCTGTTTTTT
cdr3_aa: CASSIQGNTGELFF

v_call: TRBV6-1
d_call: .
j_call: TRBJ1-2
clone_size: .
cdr3_nt: TGTGCCAGCAGTGAAGCAGGCGGCTATGGCTACACCTTC
cdr3_aa: CASSEAGGYGYTF

v_call: TRBV3-1/TRBV3-2
d_call: .
j_call: TRBJ1-1
clone_size: .
cdr3_nt: TGTGCCAGCAGCCAAGCAGGTAACACTGAAGCTTTCTTT
cdr3_aa: CASSQAGNTEAFF

v_call: TRBV4-1
d_call: .
j_call: TRBJ1-1
clone_size: .
cdr3_nt: TGCGCCAGCAGCCCAGGGGTAAACACTGAAGCTTTCTTT
cdr3_aa: CASSPGVNTEAFF

v_call: TRBV3-1/TRBV3-2
d_call: TRBD2
j_call: TRBJ2-7
clone_size: .
cdr3_nt: TGTGCCAGCAGCCAGGGACTAGCGGGAACCTACGAGCAGTACTTC
cdr3_aa: CASSQGLAGTYEQYF

v_call: TRBV5-4
d_call: TRBD1
j_call: TRBJ1-4
clone_size: .
cdr3_nt: TGTGCCAGCAGCTCCGACAGGGGATCTAATGAAAAACTGTTTTTT
cdr3_aa: CASSSDRGSNEKLFF

v_call: TRBV19
d_call: .
j_call: TRBJ1-1
clone_size: .
cdr3_nt: TGTGCCAGTAGTATAGGCGGTACGGTGAACACTGAAGCTTTCTTT
cdr3_aa: CASSIGGTVNTEAFF

v_call: TRBV7-2
d_call: .
j_call: TRBJ2-2
clone_size: .
cdr3_nt: TGTGCCAGCAGAGACTGGGTGAACACCGGGGAGCTGTTTTTT
cdr3_aa: CASRDWVNTGELFF

v_call: TRBV7-9
d_call: .
j_call: TRBJ1-5
clone_size: once
cdr3_nt: TGTGCCAGCAGCTTTGATAACGGTGGCAATCAGCCCCAGCATTTT
cdr3_aa: CASSFDNGGNQPQHF

v_call: TRBV5-1
d_call: TRBD1
j_call: TRBJ1-4
clone_size: .
cdr3_nt: TGCGCCAGCAGCACAGGGGTGGGTGAAAAACTGTTTTTT
cdr3_aa: CASSTGVGEKLFF

v_call: TRBV4-3
d_call: TRBD2
j_call: TRBJ2-7
clone_size: .
cdr3_nt: TGCGCCAGCAGCCAACTACTAGCGAGCGAGCAGTACTTC
cdr3_aa: CASSQLLASEQYF

v_call: TRBV30
d_call: .
j_call: TRBJ1-2
clone_size: .
cdr3_nt: TGTGCCTGGACTCAACTGAACCGCTATGGCTACACCTTC
cdr3_aa: CAWTQLNRYGYTF

v_call: TRBV5-1
d_call: .
j_call: TRBJ2-6
clone_size: .
cdr3_nt: TGCGCCAGCAGCCCACAGGGTAACTCTGGGGCCAACGTCCTGACTTTC
cdr3_aa: CASSPQGNSGANVLTF

v_call: TRBV5-4
d_call: .
j_call: TRBJ2-2
clone_size: .
cdr3_nt: TGTGCCAGCAGCCCCGGGTCTATGAACACCGGGGAGCTGTTTTTT
cdr3_aa: CASSPGSMNTGELFF

v_call: TRBV7-3
d_call: .
j_call: TRBJ2-6
clone_size: .
cdr3_nt: TGTGCCAGCAGCCCCGGAGGCTCTGGGGCCAACGTCCTGACTTTC
cdr3_aa: CASSPGGSGANVLTF

v_call: TRBV19
d_call: .
j_call: TRBJ1-1
clone_size: .
cdr3_nt: TGTGCCAGTAGTTTGGCAGGGCTGAACACTGAAGCTTTCTTT
cdr3_aa: CASSLAGLNTEAFF

v_call: TRBV7-2
d_call: TRBD1
j_call: TRBJ1-5
clone_size: .
cdr3_nt: TGTGCCAGCAGCTTAACGACTCAGGGGGCGAGGCAGCCCCAGCATTTT
cdr3_aa: CASSLTTQGARQPQHF

v_call: TRBV27
d_call: .
j_call: TRBJ1-1
clone_size: .
cdr3_nt: TGTGCCAGCAGTTTACTCGGGAAGGGGGTGAACACTGAAGCTTTCTTT
cdr3_aa: CASSLLGKGVNTEAFF

v_call: TRBV10-3
d_call: .
j_call: TRBJ1-1
clone_size: .
cdr3_nt: TGTGCCATCAGTGAGTCGGCCGGTCGCGGGGACACTGAAGCTTTCTTT
cdr3_aa: CAISESAGRGDTEAFF

v_call: TRBV5-4
d_call: TRBD2
j_call: TRBJ2-3
clone_size: .
cdr3_nt: TGTGCCAGCAGCTTGGGTACTAGCGGGGGAAGCACAGATACGCAGTATTTT
cdr3_aa: CASSLGTSGGSTDTQYF

v_call: TRBV7-9
d_call: .
j_call: TRBJ1-1
clone_size: .
cdr3_nt: TGTGCCAGCAGCCGAGAGGGCGGAGCCTTGACGCGAGCTTTCTTT
cdr3_aa: CASSREGGALTRAFF

v_call: TRBV29-1
d_call: TRBD1
j_call: TRBJ1-4
clone_size: .
cdr3_nt: TGCAGCGTCGGACAGGGAGCTAATGAAAAACTGTTTTTT
cdr3_aa: CSVGQGANEKLFF

v_call: TRBV18
d_call: .
j_call: TRBJ1-4
clone_size: .
cdr3_nt: TGTGCCAGCTCACAAAGGGGCGCTAATGAAAAACTGTTTTTT
cdr3_aa: CASSQRGANEKLFF

v_call: TRBV7-3
d_call: .
j_call: TRBJ1-5
clone_size: .
cdr3_nt: TGTGCCAGACAAGGGGGGGCCGCCCTGAATAGCAATCAGCCCCAGCATTTT
cdr3_aa: CARQGGAALNSNQPQHF